This T cell receptor beta chain was observed in a study of shared clonotypes between healthy human individuals. As regards this clone: Antigen unknown.

The assay was immunoSEQ multiplex PCR, and TCRdb's table has in-frame clones only and misses some. This repertoire shows some 200,000 clones, just over 65% found once; its top ten account for around 10%. The study drew all its donors from Caucasian adults living in Nashville, Tennessee. A split of CD4+ cells into CD45RA+ naive and CD45RA-negative memory subsets was performed. This CDR3 region has 15 residues. Germline CDR1 is SGHNT and CDR2 is YYREEE (reference sequence). V was clipped by 5 bases and J by 3 bases; unmatched bases: 4. Notes on the study in general: Rarefaction demonstrated incomplete sorted-subset sequencing despite large depth.

This receptor was obtained from a young man in good health. The gene calls are TRBV5-4 and TRBJ2-6, with TRBD1 identical over 8 bases. Sequenced input: memory CD4+ T cells sorted from blood. Specified subset: CD45RA-negative fraction. The CDR3 region has the DNA TGTGCCAGCAGGGACAGGGAACTTGGGGCCAACGTCCTGACTTTC. Protein sequence: CASRDRELGANVLTF.